The 9 T cell receptor beta chains in this list originate from one sample, sequenced in a study of post-analysis software for immune sequencing data. Built from TCR beta cDNA, the libraries had unique molecular identifiers in them. TCRdb re-derived calls from the PCR reads in MiXCR, one entry per CDR3 protein. The data contain roughly 430,000 distinct CDR3 sequences, roughly 38% of them singletons. Whole-study results and caveats: TRBV5-6, TRBV5-1 and TRBV20-1 were among four to six TRBV segments more frequent in patients than controls.

Antigens for these TCRs are unknown. What was sequenced was blood. These receptors were taken from a girl aged 2 to 9 with multiple sclerosis.

V and J are TRBV12-3 or TRBV12-4 and TRBJ1-1; maybe TRBD1 (5 bases). There are 15 residues in the CDR3. V lost 7 bases, J lost 3 bases, and 18 bases lay in between. CDR3 sequence reads: CASNPRPGPDTEAFF. CDR3 nucleotides: TGTGCCAGCAACCCACGGCCGGGGCCGGACACTGAAGCTTTCTTT.

The rearrangement uses TRBV5-1 and TRBJ2-5; D may be TRBD1 (6 bases). The V gene lost 2 bases and the J gene lost 1 base, with 12 bases spanning the gap. Per germline, CDR1 SGHRS and CDR2 YFSETQ. The CDR3 totals 15 residues. The CDR3: CASSLTTGFQETQYF. The CDR3 DNA reads TGCGCCAGCAGCTTAACTACAGGGTTCCAAGAGACCCAGTACTTC. Based on the CDR3 plus reference TRBV5-1 and TRBJ2-5, the full variable domain is KAGVTQTPRYLIKTRGQQVTLSCSPISGHRSVSWYQQTPGQGLQFLFEYFSETQRNKGNFPGRFSGRQFSNSRSEMNVSTLELGDSALYLCASSLTTGFQETQYFGPGTRLLVL.

Many counts were recorded for this clonotype. This chain connects TRBV7-2 to TRBJ2-1; a weak D match, TRBD2 (6 bases). The CDR3 is made up of 15 amino acids. Germline values: CDR1 SGHTA, CDR2 FQGNSA. V was shortened by 6 bases and J by 6 bases, with 18 bases between the two germline ends. This CDR3 reads CASSLRLGWGNEQFF. As DNA, the CDR3 is TGTGCCAGCAGTCTCAGACTAGGATGGGGCAATGAGCAGTTCTTC.

This chain connects TRBV14 to TRBJ2-5; D perhaps matches TRBD1 (5 bases). The V end was cut by 5 bases, the J end by 2 bases, with 15 bases between. Germline CDR1 SGHDN, CDR2 FVKESK. The CDR3 covers 15 residues. The CDR3 DNA is TGTGCCAGCAGCACGCGGACACCACGACAAGAGACCCAGTACTTC. Amino acids: CASSTRTPRQETQYF.

This clonotype was picked up a small number of times. The CDR3 DNA sequence: TGCAGCGTTGGACAGCCGAAAAACATTCAGTACTTC. Translated, it gives CSVGQPKNIQYF. The chain joins TRBV29-1 to TRBJ2-4; possibly TRBD1 for D (5 bases). The germline V gene has CDR1 SQVTM and CDR2 ANQGSEA. The CDR3 spans 12 residues. V gave up 4 bases and J gave up 4 bases, with 8 bases separating them. The variable domain in full, with the rest retrieved from reference TRBV29-1 and TRBJ2-4, is SAVISQKPSRDICQRGTSLTIQCQVDSQVTMMFWYRQQPGQSLTLIATANQGSEATYESGFVIDKFPISRPNLTFSTLTVSNMSPEDSSIYLCSVGQPKNIQYFGAGTRLSVL.

This clonotype has at least ten counts. The gene calls are TRBV5-1 and TRBJ2-1, with TRBD2 matching over 13 bases. This CDR3 region has 17 residues. With V trimmed by 0 bases and J by 5 bases, 5 bases remained unmatched. The germline gives CDR1 SGHRS, CDR2 YFSETQ. The CDR3 nucleotides are TGCGCCAGCAGCTTGGGAGTACTAGCGGGGGGGAACAATGAGCAGTTCTTC. This translates into CASSLGVLAGGNNEQFF.

J is TRBJ1-2 and V is TRBV5-6; 7 bases match TRBD1. From germline, CDR1 is SGHDT and CDR2 YYEEEE. The CDR3 is made up of 15 amino acids. V dropped 0 bases and J dropped 3; count of bases not matched to a gene: 5. CDR3 amino acids: CASSLGGDRDYGYTF. CDR3 nucleotides: TGTGCCAGCAGCTTGGGGGGCGACAGGGACTATGGCTACACCTTC.

This clonotype was observed a handful of times. V usage is TRBV20-1 and J usage is TRBJ2-1, with TRBD2 matching over 13 bases. Germline CDR1 DFQATT, CDR2 SNEGSKA (reference sequence). V gave up 4 bases and J gave up 10 bases; unmatched junction bases: 4. The length of the CDR3 is 13 residues. The CDR3 loop is CSANPGLAGEQFF. In DNA form, the CDR3 reads TGCAGTGCTAACCCGGGACTAGCGGGGGAGCAGTTCTTC.

This chain uses TRBV7-2 with TRBJ2-3, with 9 bases aligning to TRBD2. This CDR3 is built from 15 residues. Germline lookup yields CDR1 SGHTA and CDR2 FQGNSA. V dropped 10 bases and J dropped 5; count of bases not matched to a gene: 13. The CDR3 DNA follows: TGTGCCACCGCCATGACTAGCGGCTGGGAAGATACGCAGTATTTT. Amino acid sequence: CATAMTSGWEDTQYF.